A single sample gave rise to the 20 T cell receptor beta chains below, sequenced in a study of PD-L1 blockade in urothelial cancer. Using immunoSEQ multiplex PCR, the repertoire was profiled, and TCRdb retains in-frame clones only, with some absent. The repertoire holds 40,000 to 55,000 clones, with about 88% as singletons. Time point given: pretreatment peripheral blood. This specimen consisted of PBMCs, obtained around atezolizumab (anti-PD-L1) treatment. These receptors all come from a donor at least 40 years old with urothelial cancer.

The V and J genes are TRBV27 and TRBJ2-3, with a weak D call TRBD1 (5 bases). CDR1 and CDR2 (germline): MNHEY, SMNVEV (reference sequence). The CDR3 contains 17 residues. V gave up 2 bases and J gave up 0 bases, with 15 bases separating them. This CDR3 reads CASSLGFGAPSTDTQYF. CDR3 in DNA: TGTGCCAGCAGTTTAGGCTTTGGGGCCCCTAGCACAGATACGCAGTATTTT.

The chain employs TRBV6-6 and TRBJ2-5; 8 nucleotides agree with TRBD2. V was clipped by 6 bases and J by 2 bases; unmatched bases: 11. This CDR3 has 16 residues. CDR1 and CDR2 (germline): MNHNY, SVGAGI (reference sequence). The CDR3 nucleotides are TGTGCCAGCAGCAACGACGGGGGGGCAGATCAAGAGACCCAGTACTTC. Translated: CASSNDGGADQETQYF.

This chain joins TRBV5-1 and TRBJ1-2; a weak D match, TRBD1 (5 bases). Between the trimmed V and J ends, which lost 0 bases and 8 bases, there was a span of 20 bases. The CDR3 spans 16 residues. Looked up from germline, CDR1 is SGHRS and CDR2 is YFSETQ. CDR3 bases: TGCGCCAGCAGCTTGGTGGGGGGGACGGGGCGCGGAGGCTACACCTTC. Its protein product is CASSLVGGTGRGGYTF.

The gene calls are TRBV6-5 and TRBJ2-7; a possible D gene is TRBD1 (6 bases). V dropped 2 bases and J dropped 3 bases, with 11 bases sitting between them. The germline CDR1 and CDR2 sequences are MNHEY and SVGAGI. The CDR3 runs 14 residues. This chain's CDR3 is CASSYVARGYEQYF. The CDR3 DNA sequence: TGTGCCAGCAGTTACGTCGCCAGGGGCTACGAGCAGTACTTC.

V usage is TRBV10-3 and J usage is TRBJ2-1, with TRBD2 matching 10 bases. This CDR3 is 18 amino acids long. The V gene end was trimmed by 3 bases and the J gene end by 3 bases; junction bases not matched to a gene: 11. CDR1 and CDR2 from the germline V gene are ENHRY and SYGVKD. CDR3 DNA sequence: TGTGCCATCAGTGATTTTTGGGCTAGCGGGGGTAACTACAATGAGCAGTTCTTC. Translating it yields CAISDFWASGGNYNEQFF.

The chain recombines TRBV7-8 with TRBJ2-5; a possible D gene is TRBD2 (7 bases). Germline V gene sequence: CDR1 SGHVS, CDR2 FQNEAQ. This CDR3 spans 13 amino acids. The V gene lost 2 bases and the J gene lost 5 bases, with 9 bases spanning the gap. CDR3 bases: TGTGCCAGCAGCTTAAGGGGGGGGGAGACCCAGTACTTC. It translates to CASSLRGGETQYF.

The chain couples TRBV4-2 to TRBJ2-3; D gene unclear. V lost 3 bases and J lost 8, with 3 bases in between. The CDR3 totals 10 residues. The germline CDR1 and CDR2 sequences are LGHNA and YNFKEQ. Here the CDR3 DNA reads TGTGCCAGCAGCCAGAGTACGCAGTATTTT. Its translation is CASSQSTQYF.

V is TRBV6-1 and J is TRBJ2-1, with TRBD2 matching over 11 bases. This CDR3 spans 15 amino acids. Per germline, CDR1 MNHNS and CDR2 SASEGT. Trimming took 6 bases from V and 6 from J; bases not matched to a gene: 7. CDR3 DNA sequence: TGTGCCAGCAGAACCACTAGCGGGAGTGCCAATGAGCAGTTCTTC. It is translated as CASRTTSGSANEQFF.

The CDR3 DNA reads TGTGCCAGCAGTTCTTCCCCCTCTGGGGCCAACGTCCTGACTTTC. Its protein product is CASSSSPSGANVLTF. V usage is TRBV28 and J usage is TRBJ2-6; no clear D gene. Germline CDR1 is MDHEN and CDR2 is SYDVKM. The CDR3 is 15 amino acids. V lost 4 bases and J lost 0, with 7 bases in between.

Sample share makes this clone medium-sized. The CDR3 DNA reads TGTGCCAGCTCACCAAGGACAGGGTCCCTGTTTTTT. Protein product: CASSPRTGSLFF. The rearrangement links TRBV18 to TRBJ2-2; 8 bases match TRBD1. CDR1 is KGHSH, CDR2 LQKENI, per germline. The CDR3 runs to 12 residues. Unmatched junction bases numbered 4, after V lost 2 bases and J lost 14 bases.

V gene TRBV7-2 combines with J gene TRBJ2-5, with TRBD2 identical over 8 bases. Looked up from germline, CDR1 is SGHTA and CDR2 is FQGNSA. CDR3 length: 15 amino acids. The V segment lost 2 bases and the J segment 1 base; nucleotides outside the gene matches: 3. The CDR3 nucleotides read TGTGCCAGCAGCTTAAGCACTAGCGGCCAAGAGACCCAGTACTTC. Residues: CASSLSTSGQETQYF. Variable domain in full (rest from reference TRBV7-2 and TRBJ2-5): GAGVSQSPSNKVTEKGKDVELRCDPISGHTALYWYRQSLGQGLEFLIYFQGNSAPDKSGLPSDRFSAERTGGSVSTLTIQRTQQEDSAVYLCASSLSTSGQETQYFGPGTRLLVL.

The CDR3 region has the DNA TGTGCCAGCAGTGAAGCGACTTCTGGGGCCAACGTCCTGACTTTC. Amino acids: CASSEATSGANVLTF. The chain has TRBV6-1 and TRBJ2-6, with D unresolved. The CDR3 loop spans 15 amino acids. CDR1 and CDR2 (germline): MNHNS, SASEGT. The V end was cut by 0 bases, the J end by 1 base, with 4 bases between.

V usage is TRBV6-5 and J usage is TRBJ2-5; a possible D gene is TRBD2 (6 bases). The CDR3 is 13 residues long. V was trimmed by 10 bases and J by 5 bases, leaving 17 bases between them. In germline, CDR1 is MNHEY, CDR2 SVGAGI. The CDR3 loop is CATTGTGGETQYF. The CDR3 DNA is TGTGCCACCACGGGGACTGGCGGGGAGACCCAGTACTTC.

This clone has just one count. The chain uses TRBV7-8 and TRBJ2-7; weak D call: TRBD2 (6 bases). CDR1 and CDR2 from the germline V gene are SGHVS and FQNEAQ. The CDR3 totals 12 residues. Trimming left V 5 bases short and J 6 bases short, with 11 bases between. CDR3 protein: CASSDRGFEQYF. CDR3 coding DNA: TGTGCCAGCAGCGACCGGGGGTTCGAGCAGTACTTC.

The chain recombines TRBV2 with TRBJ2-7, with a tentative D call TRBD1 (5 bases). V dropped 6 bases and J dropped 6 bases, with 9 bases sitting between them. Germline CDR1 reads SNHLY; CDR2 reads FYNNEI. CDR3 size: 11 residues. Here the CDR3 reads CASSTRVEQYF. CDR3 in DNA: TGTGCCAGCAGCACCAGGGTCGAGCAGTACTTC.

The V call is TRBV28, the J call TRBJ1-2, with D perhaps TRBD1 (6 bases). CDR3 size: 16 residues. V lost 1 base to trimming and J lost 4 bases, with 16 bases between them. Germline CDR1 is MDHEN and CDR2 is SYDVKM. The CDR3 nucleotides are TGTGCCAGCAGTTTATCCGGGGGGCGCTTGGGCTATGGCTACACCTTC. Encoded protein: CASSLSGGRLGYGYTF.

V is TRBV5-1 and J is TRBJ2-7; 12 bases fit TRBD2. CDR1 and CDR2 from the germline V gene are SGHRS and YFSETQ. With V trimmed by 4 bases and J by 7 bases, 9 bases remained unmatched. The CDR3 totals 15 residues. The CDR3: CASSIEASGGGEQYF. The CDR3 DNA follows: TGCGCCAGCAGCATTGAGGCTAGCGGGGGGGGAGAGCAGTACTTC.

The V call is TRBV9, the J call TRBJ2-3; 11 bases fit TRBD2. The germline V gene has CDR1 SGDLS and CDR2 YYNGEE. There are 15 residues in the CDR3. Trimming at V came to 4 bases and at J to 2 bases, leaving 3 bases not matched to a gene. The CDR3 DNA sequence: TGTGCCAGCAGCCCGGGACTAGCGGACACAGATACGCAGTATTTT. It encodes CASSPGLADTDTQYF. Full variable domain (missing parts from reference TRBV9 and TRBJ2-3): DSGVTQTPKHLITATGQRVTLRCSPRSGDLSVYWYQQSLDQGLQFLIQYYNGEERAKGNILERFSAQQFPDLHSELNLSSLELGDSALYFCASSPGLADTDTQYFGPGTRLTVL.

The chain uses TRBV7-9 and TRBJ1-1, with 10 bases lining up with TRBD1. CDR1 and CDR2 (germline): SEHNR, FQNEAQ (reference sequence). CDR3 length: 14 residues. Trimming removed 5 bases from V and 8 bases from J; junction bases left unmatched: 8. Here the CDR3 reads CASSPPRTGGEAFF. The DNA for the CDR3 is TGTGCCAGCAGCCCCCCCCGGACAGGGGGGGAAGCTTTCTTT.

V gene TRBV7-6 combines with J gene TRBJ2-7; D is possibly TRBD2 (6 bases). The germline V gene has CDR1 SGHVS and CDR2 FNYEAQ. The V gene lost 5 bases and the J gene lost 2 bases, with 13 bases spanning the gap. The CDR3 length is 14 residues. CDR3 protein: CASSQGTRAYEQYF. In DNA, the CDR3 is TGTGCCAGCAGCCAAGGGACTCGAGCCTACGAGCAGTACTTC.